This is a list of T cell receptor beta chains from one sample in a study of OX40 agonist ivuxolimab in advanced cancers. The table came from immunoSEQ multiplex PCR; TCRdb's copy has only in-frame clones and leaves some out. The data contain about 70,000 clones, 86% of them singletons. The material was CD4+ or CD8+ T cells sorted from blood, obtained in a trial of the OX40 agonist ivuxolimab. These receptor sequences come from an adult with an advanced solid tumor such as melanoma, head and neck, liver or kidney cancer. CDR3s include the opening cysteine and the closing phenylalanine or tryptophan. The D gene is left open where the match is weak. Rows may omit the clone size; those that give it use once, few, many or a size class.

CDR3 protein	CDR3 DNA	V gene	clone size	D gene	J gene
CASSFSFFGTVNTGELFF	TGTGCCAGCAGCTTTTCTTTTTTCGGGACAGTCAACACCGGGGAGCTGTTTTTT	TRBV7-9	NA	TRBD1	TRBJ2-2
CASSVQGSEQYF	TGTGCCAGCAGTGTTCAGGGAAGCGAGCAGTACTTC	TRBV6-1	once	NA	TRBJ2-7
CASNLQVSNSPLHF	TGTGCCAGCAACCTACAGGTTTCTAATTCACCCCTCCACTTT	TRBV7-2	NA	NA	TRBJ1-6
CASSADWYNEQFF	TGTGCCAGCAGCGCCGACTGGTACAATGAGCAGTTCTTC	TRBV11-3	NA	NA	TRBJ2-1
CASSDLTTTGAYGYTF	TGTGCCAGCAGCGATCTGACCACTACAGGGGCCTATGGCTACACCTTC	TRBV9	NA	TRBD1	TRBJ1-2
CASSTGYSYEQYF	TGTGCCAGCTCTACTGGGTACTCCTACGAGCAGTACTTC	TRBV18	NA	NA	TRBJ2-7
CASSSHPGQGAGNTIYF	TGTGCCAGCAGCTCCCACCCGGGGCAGGGGGCTGGAAACACCATATATTTT	TRBV9	NA	TRBD1	TRBJ1-3
CASSKRREGQDEQFF	TGTGCCAGCAGCAAAAGGCGGGAGGGCCAGGATGAGCAGTTCTTC	TRBV21-1	NA	NA	TRBJ2-1
CASSPGQGAEGYTF	TGTGCCAGCTCACCAGGACAGGGGGCGGAGGGCTACACCTTC	TRBV18	few	TRBD1	TRBJ1-2
CASSPPKRGVGNEQFF	TGTGCCAGCTCACCACCGAAAAGGGGAGTGGGCAATGAGCAGTTCTTC	TRBV18	NA	NA	TRBJ2-1
CASSESPLVNTQYF	TGTGCCAGCAGCGAGTCCCCTCTAGTAAATACGCAGTATTTT	TRBV9	NA	NA	TRBJ2-3
CASTFGQGYGYTF	TGCGCCAGCACCTTCGGACAGGGATATGGCTACACCTTC	TRBV5-1	NA	TRBD1	TRBJ1-2
CASSVELPSSHRYEQYF	TGTGCCAGCAGCGTAGAACTCCCGTCTAGTCACCGATACGAGCAGTACTTC	TRBV9	NA	NA	TRBJ2-7
CASKIQGVQETQYF	TGTGCCAGCAAGATTCAGGGGGTCCAAGAGACCCAGTACTTC	TRBV6-1	NA	TRBD1	TRBJ2-5
CASSIRDQYTDTQYF	TGTGCCAGTAGTATCAGGGACCAATACACAGATACGCAGTATTTT	TRBV19	once	NA	TRBJ2-3
CASSLAGGFGYTF	TGTGCCAGCAGCTTAGCTGGCGGGTTCGGCTACACCTTC	TRBV7-8	NA	NA	TRBJ1-2
CAWSRTVDTEAFF	TGTGCCTGGAGTCGGACGGTTGACACTGAAGCTTTCTTT	TRBV30	NA	NA	TRBJ1-1
CASTGGSFTGELFF	TGTGCCAGCACGGGCGGGAGTTTTACCGGGGAGCTGTTTTTT	TRBV6-5	NA	TRBD2	TRBJ2-2
CASSQQGSQETQYF	TGTGCCAGCAGCCAACAGGGATCTCAAGAGACCCAGTACTTC	TRBV7-9	NA	NA	TRBJ2-5
CASSFMSSGRYEQFF	TGTGCCAGCAGCTTTATGTCTAGCGGGAGGTATGAGCAGTTCTTC	TRBV5-6	NA	TRBD2	TRBJ2-1
CASSPGTGGITNEKLFF	TGTGCCAGCAGCCCCGGGACAGGGGGGATCACTAATGAAAAACTGTTTTTT	TRBV7-2	NA	TRBD1	TRBJ1-4
CASSLEPQGGQFF	TGTGCCAGCAGCTTGGAACCGCAAGGGGGGCAGTTCTTC	TRBV5-5	NA	NA	TRBJ2-1
CASSLDQGSGYNEQFF	TGCGCCAGCAGCTTGGACCAGGGTAGTGGGTACAATGAGCAGTTCTTC	TRBV5-1	NA	NA	TRBJ2-1
CAISESTEYEQYF	TGTGCCATCAGTGAGTCGACCGAATACGAGCAGTACTTC	TRBV10-3	NA	NA	TRBJ2-7
CASSPPLGVDEQFF	TGTGCCAGCTCACCACCATTGGGGGTCGATGAGCAGTTCTTC	TRBV18	NA	NA	TRBJ2-1
CASSPTREFADTQYF	TGTGCCAGCAGCCCGACTAGAGAGTTCGCAGATACGCAGTATTTT	TRBV2	NA	NA	TRBJ2-3
CASSRQEDGTQYF	TGTGCCAGCAGCCGGCAGGAGGACGGGACCCAGTACTTC	TRBV7-7	once	NA	TRBJ2-5
CASDRELTEAFF	TGTGCCAGCGACAGAGAGTTAACTGAAGCTTTCTTT	TRBV6-6	NA	NA	TRBJ1-1
CASSQDRDSNQPQHF	TGCGCCAGCAGCCAAGATAGGGACAGCAATCAGCCCCAGCATTTT	TRBV4-3	NA	NA	TRBJ1-5
CASSAGSWYQETQYF	TGTGCCAGCAGTGCTGGTAGCTGGTACCAAGAGACCCAGTACTTC	TRBV2	NA	NA	TRBJ2-5
CATSRTGISTDTQYF	TGTGCCACCAGCAGAACAGGGATCAGCACAGATACGCAGTATTTT	TRBV15	NA	NA	TRBJ2-3
CASSQFTGVSHNEQFF	TGCGCCAGCAGCCAGTTTACAGGGGTTTCCCACAATGAGCAGTTCTTC	TRBV4-3	NA	TRBD1	TRBJ2-1
CASSLGRVGDIQYF	TGTGCCAGCAGTTTAGGAAGGGTCGGGGACATTCAGTACTTC	TRBV6-5	NA	NA	TRBJ2-4
CASSPDLTGAGGYTF	TGTGCCAGCAGCCCGGACTTGACAGGGGCCGGGGGCTACACCTTC	TRBV6-6	NA	TRBD1	TRBJ1-2
CATSRGGRGRGQPQHF	TGTGCCACCAGCAGAGGGGGCAGGGGGAGGGGTCAGCCCCAGCATTTT	TRBV15	NA	TRBD1	TRBJ1-5
CAISESIGVWYEQYF	TGTGCCATCAGTGAGTCGATAGGGGTTTGGTACGAGCAGTACTTC	TRBV10-3	NA	NA	TRBJ2-7
CASSPDSRRSYTF	TGTGCCAGCTCACCGGACAGTCGTAGGAGCTACACCTTC	TRBV18	few	NA	TRBJ1-2
CASSPDRGSTGELFF	TGTGCCAGCTCACCGGACAGGGGTTCGACCGGGGAGCTGTTTTTT	TRBV18	NA	TRBD1	TRBJ2-2
CASSLGQGISYGYTF	TGCGCCAGCAGCTTGGGACAGGGAATCAGTTATGGCTACACCTTC	TRBV5-1	NA	TRBD1	TRBJ1-2
CASSSSAGSNTDTQYF	TGTGCCAGCAGTTCCTCGGCCGGCTCGAACACAGATACGCAGTATTTT	TRBV28	NA	NA	TRBJ2-3
CASSANPGGVGYTF	TGTGCCAGCAGTGCGAACCCAGGGGGCGTAGGCTACACCTTC	TRBV6-4	NA	TRBD1	TRBJ1-2
CASSLTSGGYEQYF	TGTGCCAGCAGCCTGACTAGCGGGGGTTACGAGCAGTACTTC	TRBV6-6	NA	TRBD2	TRBJ2-7
CASSLAGVFEQFF	TGTGCCAGTTCTTTAGCGGGAGTTTTTGAGCAGTTCTTC	TRBV19	NA	TRBD2	TRBJ2-1
CASSRWTGGNTEAFF	TGTGCCAGCAGCAGATGGACAGGGGGTAACACTGAAGCTTTCTTT	TRBV27	NA	TRBD1	TRBJ1-1
CASKASGNANEKLFF	TGTGCCAGCAAGGCTAGCGGGAATGCTAATGAAAAACTGTTTTTT	TRBV2	NA	NA	TRBJ1-4
CASSKRTRVGEKLFF	TGTGCCAGTAGTAAACGGACTAGGGTTGGTGAAAAACTGTTTTTT	TRBV19	once	NA	TRBJ1-4
CATSREGMAGELFF	TGTGCCACCAGCAGGGAGGGGATGGCCGGGGAGCTGTTTTTT	TRBV15	NA	NA	TRBJ2-2
CASSPGDYGYTF	TGTGCCAGCAGCCCCGGGGACTATGGCTACACCTTC	TRBV7-6	NA	NA	TRBJ1-2
CASRGQGNNSPLHF	TGTGCCAGCAGGGGACAGGGGAACAATTCACCCCTCCACTTT	TRBV6-5	NA	TRBD1	TRBJ1-6
CASSATGGNTEAFF	TGTGCCAGTAGTGCGACAGGGGGCAACACTGAAGCTTTCTTT	TRBV19	NA	TRBD1	TRBJ1-1
CASSRGQDPNYGYTF	TGTGCCAGCTCACGGGGACAGGACCCCAACTATGGCTACACCTTC	TRBV18	NA	TRBD1	TRBJ1-2
CASSRDRANTIYF	TGTGCCAGCAGCCGGGACAGGGCAAACACCATATATTTT	TRBV6-5	NA	TRBD1	TRBJ1-3